This TCR beta chain came from a study of molecular identifiers for immune sequencing clone quantification (dated by TCRdb to the late 2010s). Concerning the study at large: For a replicate experiment, the RNA from either about 20,000 or 100,000 naive CD8 T cells was divided into five aliquots, and four of those aliquots went on to sequencing. This methods study benchmarked molecular-identifier clustering-based TCR repertoire sequencing (MIDCIRS) and TCR RNA copy counting, using CD8 T cells to do so.

Library construction relied on PCR. The reads were generated on an Illumina HiSeq 4000. Preparation of bulk TCR libraries followed a previously described approach, with the TCR primers listed in Table S5. The Qiagen AllPrep DNA/RNA kit was used to purify total RNA. Before analysis, reads from multiple sequencing runs of one library were combined. On the study's bioinformatics: Reads were retained only if the reads had an exact TCR constant sequence, and the retained reads were trimmed to 150 nt and grouped according to their 12-nt molecular barcodes. Reads inside each barcode group were sub-clustered using a 15% Levenshtein threshold, and a quality-weighted consensus sequence was constructed for each RNA molecule. Non-functional sequences were discarded, and so were lower-count sequences lying one edit away from another sequence. Barcode sub-clusters with fewer than 20% of the maximum read count were removed, based on fitting two negative binomial distributions. The raw public data were reprocessed by TCRdb itself: fastp quality trimming at Q25, MiXCR clonotype calling, in-frame beta chains only. One record per CDR3 amino acid sequence lists the most common genes and DNA. The V and J calls were determined by TCRdb, not by the authors. The sample table records about 60,000 distinct CDR3 sequences; roughly 17% of these occur just once. 1.3% to 1.5% of the sample is held by the ten biggest clonotypes.

Ends trimmed: V by 2 bases, J by 6 bases; bases unmatched to a gene: 14. From the cysteine up to the phenylalanine, the CDR3 has a length of 17 residues. Only the CDR3 DNA stays, 51 bases, in frame from base 1. CDR1 and CDR2, looked up from the germline V gene (reference sequence), are SGHAT and FQDESV. Broader findings and caveats from the paper: About 3 recovered TCR RNA copies per cell were obtained by modeling, versus roughly 9.7 by digital PCR, implying a capture efficiency of 30% to 35%. When barcode sub-clustering was omitted, TCR diversity was inflated by chimeric consensus sequences, with chimeras reaching as high as 47%. Naive libraries contained spiked-in Jurkat TCR RNA (more than nine copies' worth), which is not part of the donor repertoire. In CMV-specific effector cells, clones with more than 20 RNA copies accounted for over 97% of molecules, whereas in naive cells such clones accounted for under 1%. A single cell's worth of spiked-in Jurkat TCR RNA was reported detectable even among approximately 930,000 naive CD8 T cells. Highly expanded clone sizes could be underestimated because identical TCR molecules may share a barcode.

Libraries of naive CD8 T cells were generated from about 21,000 to 970,000 sorted cells, with 10%, 30% or 50% of the purified RNA used. On a BD FACSAria II, naive CD8 T cells were FACS-sorted as CD8+CD4-CCR7+CD45RA+ and collected into RLT Plus buffer. To test detection sensitivity, Jurkat RNA equal to about nine TCR copies was added to samples of about 20,000-1,000,000 naive CD8 T cells. Enrichment of CD8 T cells was done with RosetteSep CD8+ T Cell Enrichment Cocktail plus Ficoll-Paque, and ACK red cell lysis came afterward. This clonotype was counted at least ten times. Its antigen remains undetermined. The record has no base qualities; no much larger clone is one base away.

The TCR originated in a human donor in good health. Some libraries in this study had Jurkat cell RNA spiked in. The chain joins TRBV11-1 to TRBJ2-7, with 9 junctional bases fitting TRBD2. The sample taken for sequencing was naive CD8+ T cells from blood, with Jurkat cell RNA spiked in. Read against the paper, the sample's cell subset or site label means: FACS-sorted CD8+CD4-CCR7+CD45RA+ naive T cells. The bases read TGTGCCAGCAGCTTAAAGTGGTCTAGCGGGACCCAACGCGAGCAGTACTTC. Its protein is CASSLKWSSGTQREQYF. The entire variable domain, with the stretches around the CDR3 drawn from the reference TRBV11-1 and TRBJ2-7 proteins, is EAEVAQSPRYKITEKSQAVAFWCDPISGHATLYWYRQILGQGPELLVQFQDESVVDDSQLPKDRFSAERLKGVDSTLKIQPAELGDSAMYLCASSLKWSSGTQREQYFGPGTRLTVT.